The 20 T cell receptor beta chains below were found in one sample sequenced in a study of blood T cell repertoires in COVID-19. Profiled with immunoSEQ multiplex PCR; TCRdb holds only in-frame clones, not every one. The sample contains roughly 250,000 clones, about 80% of which appear only once. Specimen: peripheral blood. The receptor source for this set is a woman of 80 years or more with acute or convalescent COVID-19.

The chain uses TRBV3-1 (or the pseudogene TRBV3-2) and TRBJ2-1; 8 bases are shared with TRBD1. The V gene's germline CDR1 is LGHDT and CDR2 YNNKEL (reference sequence). The trim removed 3 bases at V and 1 base at J, leaving 8 bases unmatched. This CDR3 spans 17 amino acids. In DNA form, the CDR3 reads TGTGCCAGCAGCCACGCAGGACAGGGTCATTCCTACAATGAGCAGTTCTTC. Translating it yields CASSHAGQGHSYNEQFF.

This chain uses TRBV4-1 with TRBJ1-3, with 7 positions matching TRBD1. J lost 2 bases, V lost 11 bases, and 9 bases had no gene match. This CDR3 region has 14 residues. Germline V CDR1 and CDR2: MGHRA, YSYEKL. The CDR3 here is CAPPRQGAGNTIYF. The CDR3 nucleotides are TGCGCCCCCCCCCGACAGGGTGCTGGAAACACCATATATTTT.

A few counts support this clone. This chain uses TRBV2 with TRBJ1-6, with D unresolved. Germline V gene sequence: CDR1 SNHLY, CDR2 FYNNEI. CDR3 length: 13 amino acids. Trimming left V 8 bases short and J 6 bases short, with 11 bases between. CDR3 amino acids: CASAAAPNSPLHF. The CDR3 DNA follows: TGTGCCAGCGCCGCGGCGCCTAATTCACCCCTCCACTTT.

This clone is a singleton in its sample. This rearrangement joins TRBV5-1 to TRBJ1-5; a weak D match, TRBD1 (5 bases). The CDR3 is made up of 14 amino acids. Trimming removed 0 bases from V and 8 bases from J, with 12 bases in between. Germline values: CDR1 SGHRS, CDR2 YFSETQ. CDR3 in amino acids: CASSLESGQEPQHF. The CDR3 nucleotides are TGCGCCAGCAGCTTGGAGTCAGGGCAAGAGCCCCAGCATTTT.

The chain has TRBV25-1 and TRBJ1-3, with D uncertain. In germline, CDR1 is MGHDK, CDR2 SYGVNS. The CDR3 spans 16 residues. V was trimmed by 4 bases and J by 0 bases, leaving 13 bases between them. The CDR3 protein is CASSGADGNSGNTIYF. CDR3 sequence (DNA): TGTGCCAGCAGTGGGGCGGACGGGAACTCTGGAAACACCATATATTTT.

V usage is TRBV7-2 and J usage is TRBJ2-5, with 12 bases that match TRBD2. Trimming took 5 bases from V and 1 from J; bases not matched to a gene: 8. The CDR3 covers 17 residues. Germline V gene sequence: CDR1 SGHTA, CDR2 FQGNSA. The CDR3 bases are TGTGCCAGCAGCCCCTATCGACTAGCGGGGGCCCAAGAGACCCAGTACTTC. Residues: CASSPYRLAGAQETQYF. Supplemented by reference TRBV7-2 and TRBJ2-5, the full variable domain reads GAGVSQSPSNKVTEKGKDVELRCDPISGHTALYWYRQSLGQGLEFLIYFQGNSAPDKSGLPSDRFSAERTGGSVSTLTIQRTQQEDSAVYLCASSPYRLAGAQETQYFGPGTRLLVL.

This chain joins TRBV7-9 and TRBJ1-1, with 7 bases lining up with TRBD1. Trimming removed 5 bases from V and 1 base from J; junction bases left unmatched: 10. The CDR3 is 16 amino acids. Germline-derived CDR1 and CDR2 are SEHNR and FQNEAQ (reference sequence). In DNA form, the CDR3 reads TGTGCCAGCAGCCCCTTACGACAGGGAGGGAACACTGAAGCTTTCTTT. Encoded protein: CASSPLRQGGNTEAFF.

This chain connects TRBV28 to TRBJ1-5, with TRBD1 as a possible D gene (5 bases). The CDR3 is 15 amino acids. In germline, CDR1 is MDHEN, CDR2 SYDVKM. Trimming shortened V by 3 bases and J by 4 bases, and 13 bases separated the two germline ends. The CDR3 sequence: CASSLGGIRNQPQHF. As DNA, the CDR3 is TGTGCCAGCAGTTTGGGGGGAATCAGAAATCAGCCCCAGCATTTT.

This chain uses TRBV28 with TRBJ1-5; 8 bases align to TRBD1. Germline V gives CDR1 MDHEN, CDR2 SYDVKM. The J segment lost 6 bases and the V segment lost 7 bases, leaving 23 bases of the junction unmatched. The CDR3 consists of 19 residues. The CDR3 is CASIPLGAGGQGAGQPQHF. Here the CDR3 DNA reads TGTGCCAGCATTCCCCTCGGCGCGGGAGGGCAGGGGGCAGGTCAGCCCCAGCATTTT. Together with reference TRBV28 and TRBJ1-5, the CDR3 gives the full variable domain: DVKVTQSSRYLVKRTGEKVFLECVQDMDHENMFWYRQDPGLGLRLIYFSYDVKMKEKGDIPEGYSVSREKKERFSLILESASTNQTSMYLCASIPLGAGGQGAGQPQHFGDGTRLSIL.

This chain links TRBV4-1 with TRBJ2-1, with D possibly matching TRBD2 (5 bases). V dropped 0 bases and J dropped 7 bases, with 13 bases sitting between them. Germline loops: CDR1 MGHRA, CDR2 YSYEKL. The CDR3 is made up of 15 amino acids. DNA for the CDR3: TGCGCCAGCAGCCAAGATTCGGGAACGGATAATGAGCAGTTCTTC. The encoded protein is CASSQDSGTDNEQFF.

V is TRBV7-8 and J is TRBJ1-2; a possible D gene is TRBD1 (5 bases). The CDR3 has 14 amino acids. Trimming shortened V by 5 bases and J by 2 bases, and 12 bases separated the two germline ends. Germline V lookup: CDR1 SGHVS, CDR2 FQNEAQ. In DNA, the CDR3 is TGTGCCAGCAGCCCCCGGCCAGGGAACTATGGCTACACCTTC. This gives the protein CASSPRPGNYGYTF.

The rearrangement joins TRBV28 to TRBJ1-5, with TRBD1 matching 8 bases. This CDR3 comprises 17 residues. Trimming cost V 6 bases and J 5 bases; bases outside gene matches: 15. The germline gives CDR1 MDHEN, CDR2 SYDVKM. The CDR3: CASRAGGSLALYQPQHF. DNA of the CDR3: TGTGCCAGCAGGGCAGGGGGCTCGTTGGCGTTATATCAGCCCCAGCATTTT.

This rearrangement joins TRBV5-1 to TRBJ2-3, with 7 bases fitting TRBD2. V trimming: 5 bases; J trimming: 2 bases; junction bases outside the gene matches: 5. This CDR3 is 14 amino acids long. Per germline, CDR1 SGHRS and CDR2 YFSETQ. CDR3 coding DNA: TGCGCCAGCAGGTGGAGCGGGGTCACAGATACGCAGTATTTT. It is translated as CASRWSGVTDTQYF.

The V and J genes are TRBV5-1 and TRBJ2-7; tentatively, D is TRBD2 (6 bases). Germline CDR1 reads SGHRS; CDR2 reads YFSETQ. The CDR3 contains 13 residues. Trimming took 3 bases from V and 4 from J, leaving 11 bases between them. The CDR3 spells CASSSMGGYEQYF. The CDR3 DNA reads as TGCGCCAGCAGCTCAATGGGGGGTTACGAGCAGTACTTC. The entire variable domain, with the rest obtained from reference TRBV5-1 and TRBJ2-7, is as follows: KAGVTQTPRYLIKTRGQQVTLSCSPISGHRSVSWYQQTPGQGLQFLFEYFSETQRNKGNFPGRFSGRQFSNSRSEMNVSTLELGDSALYLCASSSMGGYEQYFGPGTRLTVT.

The rearrangement links TRBV5-1 to TRBJ1-2; D remains ambiguous. CDR3 length: 13 residues. V was pared by 4 bases and J by 4 bases, with 11 bases between. CDR1 and CDR2 (germline): SGHRS, YFSETQ. CDR3 DNA sequence: TGCGCCAGCAGCCTGGGAGAATCCTATGGCTACACCTTC. Its protein is CASSLGESYGYTF.

The chain carries TRBV2 and TRBJ1-2, with D uncertain. Looked up from germline, CDR1 is SNHLY and CDR2 is FYNNEI. Trimming stripped 6 bases from V and 0 bases from J, with 8 bases between. The CDR3 is made up of 13 amino acids. CDR3 DNA sequence: TGTGCCAGCAGGTCAGAAGCTAACTATGGCTACACCTTC. This encodes CASRSEANYGYTF.

The V gene is TRBV28, the J gene TRBJ1-2; D remains ambiguous. Germline V gene sequence: CDR1 MDHEN, CDR2 SYDVKM. Trimming left V 2 bases short and J 4 bases short, with 11 bases between. CDR3 length: 14 amino acids. CDR3 nucleotide sequence: TGTGCCAGCAGTTTAGTGAGTTCGCCCTATGGCTACACCTTC. Translating it yields CASSLVSSPYGYTF.

This clone is a singleton in its sample. The chain joins TRBV28 to TRBJ1-1, with TRBD1 as a possible D gene (6 bases). Germline loops: CDR1 MDHEN, CDR2 SYDVKM. The CDR3 covers 13 residues. The V and J ends lost 8 bases and 1 base respectively, with 11 bases between them. CDR3 nucleotides: TGTGCCAGCCTCGAACAGGGGAACACTGAAGCTTTCTTT. Its protein is CASLEQGNTEAFF.

This rearrangement joins TRBV12-5 to TRBJ2-7, with 11 bases that match TRBD2. The V gene end was trimmed by 4 bases and the J gene end by 4 bases; junction bases not matched to a gene: 12. Germline V gene sequence: CDR1 LGHNT, CDR2 FRNRAP. The CDR3 consists of 17 residues. CDR3 sequence: CASGSTIAGGPSYEQYF. The CDR3 DNA sequence: TGTGCTAGTGGTTCGACTATAGCGGGGGGGCCTTCGTACGAGCAGTACTTC.

The chain uses TRBV7-3 and TRBJ2-5; TRBD2 matches 8 bases. V was pared by 0 bases and J by 5 bases, with 5 bases of the junction left unmatched. The CDR3 runs 15 residues. CDR1 and CDR2 (germline): SGHTA, FQGTGA. The CDR3: CASSLTRGGLETQYF. The CDR3 DNA is TGTGCCAGCAGCTTAACACGGGGGGGCCTCGAGACCCAGTACTTC.